The 8 T cell receptor beta chains in this list originate from one sample, sequenced in a study of blood T cell repertoires in COVID-19. Assay used: immunoSEQ multiplex PCR; TCRdb lists only in-frame clones, some missing. The table lists approximately 120,000 clones, approximately 90% of them singletons. The sample comprised peripheral blood. The receptors come from a middle-aged man with acute or convalescent COVID-19.

This clone is a singleton in its sample. The V gene is TRBV2, the J gene TRBJ2-7; 11 bases are shared with TRBD2. The J segment lost 4 bases and the V segment lost 4 bases, leaving 6 bases of the junction unmatched. Germline loops: CDR1 SNHLY, CDR2 FYNNEI. The CDR3 has 15 amino acids. In DNA form, the CDR3 reads TGTGCCAGCAGTGGGCCGGGACTAGCGGAGTACGAGCAGTACTTC. Its protein is CASSGPGLAEYEQYF.

V gene TRBV2 combines with J gene TRBJ2-1; D uncertain. The germline CDR1 and CDR2 sequences are SNHLY and FYNNEI. V was cut by 4 bases and J by 10 bases, with 5 bases left in between. The CDR3 is made up of 10 amino acids. CDR3 in amino acids: CASSGVEQFF. In DNA form, the CDR3 reads TGTGCCAGCAGTGGAGTGGAGCAGTTCTTC.

This clone was picked up one time. The chain carries TRBV7-8 and TRBJ2-3; 8 nucleotides agree with TRBD2. This CDR3 is 17 amino acids long. The germline gives CDR1 SGHVS, CDR2 FQNEAQ. V lost 0 bases, J lost 0 bases, and 5 bases stayed unmatched. This CDR3 reads CASSLAGGGGSTDTQYF. CDR3 coding DNA: TGTGCCAGCAGCTTAGCGGGTGGCGGGGGGAGCACAGATACGCAGTATTTT.

This clone is a singleton in its sample. CDR3 in DNA: TGTGCCAGCTCACCACCTGACAGGGCTACCGGGGAGCTGTTTTTT. This codes for CASSPPDRATGELFF. V and J are TRBV18 and TRBJ2-2; the match to TRBD1 covers 7 bases. Trimming took 0 bases from V and 5 from J; bases not matched to a gene: 3. In germline, CDR1 is KGHSH, CDR2 LQKENI. This CDR3 region has 15 residues.

The genes are TRBV29-1 and TRBJ2-7, with a weak D call TRBD2 (5 bases). V dropped 6 bases and J dropped 4 bases, with 16 bases sitting between them. CDR1 and CDR2 from the germline V gene are SQVTM and ANQGSEA. This CDR3 region has 13 residues. The CDR3, as DNA: TGCAGCGTCAAGGACTCAACGCCGTACGAGCAGTACTTC. This gives the protein CSVKDSTPYEQYF.

The genes are TRBV7-9 and TRBJ1-1; possible D gene TRBD1, 6 bases. Trimming cost V 3 bases and J 3 bases, with 11 bases left between them. This CDR3 comprises 14 residues. Germline V gene lookup returns CDR1 SEHNR and CDR2 FQNEAQ (reference sequence). CDR3 loop: CASSFPYRDTEAFF. DNA of the CDR3: TGTGCCAGCAGCTTTCCCTACAGGGACACTGAAGCTTTCTTT.

V is TRBV29-1 and J is TRBJ1-2; 8 nucleotides agree with TRBD1. The CDR3 has 13 residues. Unmatched junction bases numbered 6, after V lost 5 bases and J lost 4 bases. CDR1 is SQVTM, CDR2 ANQGSEA, per germline. As DNA, the CDR3 is TGCAGCGTTTCAGGGGGCGGCGGCTATGGCTACACCTTC. Amino acids: CSVSGGGGYGYTF.

The chain recombines TRBV7-9 with TRBJ1-2; 7 positions agree with TRBD1. The germline V gene has CDR1 SEHNR and CDR2 FQNEAQ (reference sequence). Germline trimming cut 5 bases from V and 11 bases from J; bases unmatched to any gene: 5. The CDR3 has 11 amino acids. Here the CDR3 reads CASSQTGTYTF. In nucleotides, the CDR3 is TGTGCCAGCAGCCAGACAGGGACGTACACCTTC.